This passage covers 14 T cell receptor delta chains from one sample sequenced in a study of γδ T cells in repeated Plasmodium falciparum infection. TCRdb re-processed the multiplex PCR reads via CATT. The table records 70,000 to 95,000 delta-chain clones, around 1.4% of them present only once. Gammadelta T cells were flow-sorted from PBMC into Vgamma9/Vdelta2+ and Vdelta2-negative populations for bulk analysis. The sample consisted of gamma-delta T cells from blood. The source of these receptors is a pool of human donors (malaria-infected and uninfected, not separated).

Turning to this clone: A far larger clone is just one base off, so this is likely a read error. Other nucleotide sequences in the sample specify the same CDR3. Here the CDR3 reads CALPKSPFYHWGRTNRDKLIF. The CDR3 region has the DNA TGTGCCTTGCCTAAGTCCCCGTTCTACCACTGGGGGAGGACTAATCGCGATAAACTCATCTTT. The V call is TRDV3, the J call TRDJ1, with 9 bases identical to TRDD3. TCRdb offers no J gene call, so here the DNA was matched to germline to obtain one. The CDR3 covers 21 residues. Germline-derived CDR1 and CDR2 are TVYSNPD and GDNSRS (reference sequence). With V trimmed by 3 bases and J by 4 bases, 30 bases remained unmatched.

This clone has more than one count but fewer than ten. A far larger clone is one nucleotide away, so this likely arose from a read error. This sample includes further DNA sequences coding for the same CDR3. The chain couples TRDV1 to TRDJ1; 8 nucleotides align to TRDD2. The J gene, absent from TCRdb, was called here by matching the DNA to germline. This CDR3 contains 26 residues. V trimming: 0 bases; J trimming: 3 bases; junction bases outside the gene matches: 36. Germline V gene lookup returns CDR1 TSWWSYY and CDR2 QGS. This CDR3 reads CALGELGVRSFLRLGMPPNPSDKLIF. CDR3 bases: TGTGCTCTTGGGGAACTAGGAGTCAGGAGCTTCCTACGGCTGGGGATGCCGCCCAACCCATCCGATAAACTCATCTTT.

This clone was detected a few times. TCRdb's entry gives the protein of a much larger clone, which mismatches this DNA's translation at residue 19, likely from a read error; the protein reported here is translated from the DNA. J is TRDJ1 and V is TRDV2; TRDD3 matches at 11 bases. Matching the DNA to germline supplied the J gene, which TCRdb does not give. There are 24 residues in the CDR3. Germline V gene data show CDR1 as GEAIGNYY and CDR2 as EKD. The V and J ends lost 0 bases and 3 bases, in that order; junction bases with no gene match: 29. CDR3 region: CACDTVGSNRGQHWGIGSPDKLIF. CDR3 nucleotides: TGTGCCTGTGACACCGTCGGGTCTAACCGAGGACAGCACTGGGGGATAGGGTCCCCCGATAAACTCATCTTT.

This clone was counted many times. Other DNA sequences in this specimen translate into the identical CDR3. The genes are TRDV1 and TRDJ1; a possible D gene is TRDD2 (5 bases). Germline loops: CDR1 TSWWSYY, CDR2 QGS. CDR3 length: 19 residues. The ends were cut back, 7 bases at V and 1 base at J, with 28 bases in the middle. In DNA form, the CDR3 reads TGTGCTCTTGAGATATACCTACGTATACCAGTGGGACCCACCGATAAACTCATCTTT. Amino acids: CALEIYLRIPVGPTDKLIF.

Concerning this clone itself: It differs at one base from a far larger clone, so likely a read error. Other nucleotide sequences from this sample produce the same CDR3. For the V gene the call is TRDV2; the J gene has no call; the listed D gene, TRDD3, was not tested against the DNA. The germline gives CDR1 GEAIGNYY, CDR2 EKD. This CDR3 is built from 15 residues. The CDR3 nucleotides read TGTGCCTGTGATCCACTGGGGGAGGTGGTCGATAAACTCATCTTC. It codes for CACDPLGEVVDKLIF.

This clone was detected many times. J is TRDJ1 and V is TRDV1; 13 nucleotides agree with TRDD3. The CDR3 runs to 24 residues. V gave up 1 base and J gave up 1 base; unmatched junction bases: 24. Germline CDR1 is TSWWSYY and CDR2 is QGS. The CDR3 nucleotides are TGTGCTCTTGGGGAACGGCCATTCCTTTTGATGGTACTGGGGGATACGCACTGCACCGATAAACTCATCTTT. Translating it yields CALGERPFLLMVLGDTHCTDKLIF.

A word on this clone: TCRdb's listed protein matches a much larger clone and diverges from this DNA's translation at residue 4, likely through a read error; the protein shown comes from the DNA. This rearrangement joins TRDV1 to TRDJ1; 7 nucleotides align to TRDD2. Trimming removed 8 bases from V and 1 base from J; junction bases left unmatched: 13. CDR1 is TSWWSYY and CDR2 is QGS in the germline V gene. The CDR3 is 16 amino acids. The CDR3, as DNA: TGTGCTCTTTTGGAAACATCTTCCTATAGCACCGATAAACTCATCTTT. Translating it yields CALLETSSYSTDKLIF.

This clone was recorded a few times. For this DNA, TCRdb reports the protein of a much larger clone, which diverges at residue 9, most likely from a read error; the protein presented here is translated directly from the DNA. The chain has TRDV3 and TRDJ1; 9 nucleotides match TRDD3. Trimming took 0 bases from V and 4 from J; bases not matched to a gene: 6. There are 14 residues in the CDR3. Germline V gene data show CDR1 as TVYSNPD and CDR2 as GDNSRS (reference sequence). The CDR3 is CAFSITGGNDKLIF. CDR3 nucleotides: TGTGCCTTTAGCATTACTGGGGGAAACGATAAACTCATCTTT.

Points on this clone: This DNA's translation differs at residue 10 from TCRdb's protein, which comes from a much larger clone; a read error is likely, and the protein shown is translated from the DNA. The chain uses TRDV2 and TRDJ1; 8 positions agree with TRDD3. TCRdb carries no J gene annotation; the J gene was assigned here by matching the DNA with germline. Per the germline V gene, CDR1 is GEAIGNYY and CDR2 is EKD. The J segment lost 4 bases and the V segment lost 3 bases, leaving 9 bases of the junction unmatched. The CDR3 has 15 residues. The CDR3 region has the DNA TGTGCCTGTGACGCCTTACTGGGGGGGGTCGATAAACTCATCTTT. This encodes CACDALLGGVDKLIF.

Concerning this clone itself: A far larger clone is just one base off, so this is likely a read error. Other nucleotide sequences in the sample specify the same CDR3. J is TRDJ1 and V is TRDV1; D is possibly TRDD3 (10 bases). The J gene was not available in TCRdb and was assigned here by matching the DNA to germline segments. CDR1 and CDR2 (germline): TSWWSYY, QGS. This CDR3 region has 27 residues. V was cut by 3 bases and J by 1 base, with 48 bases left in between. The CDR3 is CALGELQIPSYVFRGGYDYRLTDKLIF. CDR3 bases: TGTGCTCTTGGGGAGCTTCAAATTCCTTCCTACGTCTTTCGAGGGGGATACGATTACCGACTCACCGATAAACTCATCTTT.

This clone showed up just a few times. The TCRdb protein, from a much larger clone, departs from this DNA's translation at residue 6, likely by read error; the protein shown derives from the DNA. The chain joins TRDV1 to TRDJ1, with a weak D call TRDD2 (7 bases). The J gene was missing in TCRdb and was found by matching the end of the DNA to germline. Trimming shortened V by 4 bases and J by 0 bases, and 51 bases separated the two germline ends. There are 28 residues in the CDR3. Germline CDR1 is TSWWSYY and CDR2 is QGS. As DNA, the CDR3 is TGTGCTCTTGGGGCTAGTAACAGGGTCCAGTTTCCTACGAGGGAATACGGGGATTGGGTTAAGTACACCGATAAACTCATCTTT. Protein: CALGASNRVQFPTREYGDWVKYTDKLIF.

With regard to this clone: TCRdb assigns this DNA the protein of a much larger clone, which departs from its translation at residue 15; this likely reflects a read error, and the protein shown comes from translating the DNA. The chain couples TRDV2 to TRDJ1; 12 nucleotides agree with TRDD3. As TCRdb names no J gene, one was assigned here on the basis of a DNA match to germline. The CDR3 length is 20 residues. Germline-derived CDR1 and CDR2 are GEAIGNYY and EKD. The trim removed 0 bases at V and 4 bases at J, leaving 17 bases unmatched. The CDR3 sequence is CACDTLTGGYPDRMIDKLIF. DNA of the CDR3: TGTGCCTGTGACACCCTTACTGGGGGATACCCCGACAGAATGATCGATAAACTCATCTTT.

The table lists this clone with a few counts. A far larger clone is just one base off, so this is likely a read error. The chain's CDR3 is CACDSVVRGSGGNNDKLIF. The CDR3 DNA is TGTGCCTGTGACTCCGTAGTGCGAGGGAGTGGGGGAAACAACGATAAGCTCATCTTT. No J gene was named, though the V gene is TRDV2; TRDD3 is taken as the D call from the table, unchecked against the DNA. The CDR3 is 19 amino acids. Germline-derived CDR1 and CDR2 are GEAIGNYY and EKD.

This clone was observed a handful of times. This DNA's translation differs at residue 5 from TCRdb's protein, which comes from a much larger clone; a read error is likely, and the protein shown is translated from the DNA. DNA for the CDR3: TGTGCTCTTGGGGGTAACCTGCCTTCCTCTTTTCAGTTCACCGATAAACTCATCTTT. This codes for CALGGNLPSSFQFTDKLIF. This chain links TRDV1 with TRDJ1; TRDD2 aligns across 7 bases. V lost 4 bases and J lost 1; bases outside the gene matches: 18. The CDR3 has 19 residues. Germline-derived CDR1 and CDR2 are TSWWSYY and QGS.